The 11 T cell receptor beta chains listed next were all sequenced from one sample in a study of beta chain features in type 1 diabetes. Every isolated RNA sample was fully reverse transcribed, so sequencing captured expressed TCRB transcripts. TCRdb's copy holds only in-frame clones and misses some; the assay was immunoSEQ multiplex PCR. The sample yields 500,000 to 700,000 clones, 15% to 19% seen once. The specimen sequenced was naive CD4+ T cells from blood. These receptors all stem from a man between 18 and 29 years old in good health.

Only a few counts were recorded for this clone. The CDR3 sequence is CASSSGSSYEQYF. CDR3 in DNA: TGTGCCAGCAGCTCTGGTAGCTCCTACGAGCAGTACTTC. V and J are TRBV5-4 and TRBJ2-7; D call uncertain. This CDR3 has 13 amino acids. Germline V lookup: CDR1 SGHNT, CDR2 YYREEE (reference sequence). V was trimmed by 3 bases and J by 0 bases, leaving 7 bases between them. The full variable domain, in which reference TRBV5-4 and TRBJ2-7 provide the parts outside the CDR3, is ETGVTQSPTHLIKTRGQQVTLRCSSQSGHNTVSWYQQALGQGPQFIFQYYREEENGRGNFPPRFSGLQFPNYSSELNVNALELDDSALYLCASSSGSSYEQYFGPGTRLTVT.

This clone was seen a handful of times. This chain connects TRBV16 to TRBJ1-1, with D maybe TRBD1 (5 bases). From germline, CDR1 is KGHSY and CDR2 FQNENV. Trimming left V 1 base short and J 1 base short, with 10 bases between. The CDR3 extends over 15 amino acids. CDR3 protein: CASSQWGRGNTEAFF. Here the CDR3 DNA reads TGTGCCAGCAGCCAATGGGGGAGAGGGAACACTGAAGCTTTCTTT.

This clone was seen more than once but under ten times. The rearrangement joins TRBV29-1 to TRBJ1-4; TRBD1 aligns across 7 bases. CDR1 and CDR2 (germline): SQVTM, ANQGSEA. The CDR3 covers 16 residues. The trim removed 3 bases at V and 14 bases at J, leaving 21 bases unmatched. CDR3 residues: CSVEYRGLALSPKLFF. The CDR3 region has the DNA TGCAGCGTTGAGTACAGGGGACTAGCCTTGAGCCCGAAGCTGTTTTTT.

As to this clone: Within the sample, other DNA sequences also encode this same CDR3. The V call is TRBV7-9, the J call TRBJ2-4; TRBD1 matches at 8 bases. Trimming at V came to 1 base and at J to 0 bases, leaving 2 bases not matched to a gene. Germline-derived CDR1 and CDR2 are SEHNR and FQNEAQ (reference sequence). This CDR3 spans 16 amino acids. The CDR3 here is CASSLGQGLAKNIQYF. In DNA, the CDR3 is TGTGCCAGCAGCTTAGGACAGGGGCTAGCCAAAAACATTCAGTACTTC. The full variable domain, its missing parts supplied by reference TRBV7-9 and TRBJ2-4, is DTGVSQNPRHKITKRGQNVTFRCDPISEHNRLYWYRQTLGQGPEFLTYFQNEAQLEKSRLLSDRFSAERPKGSFSTLEIQRTEQGDSAMYLCASSLGQGLAKNIQYFGAGTRLSVL.

This clone was counted only a few times. The gene calls are TRBV7-9 and TRBJ2-1; 7 bases align to TRBD1. This CDR3 contains 15 residues. Trimming cost V 5 bases and J 6 bases; bases outside gene matches: 10. Germline V gene sequence: CDR1 SEHNR, CDR2 FQNEAQ (reference sequence). CDR3 region: CASSVGQAALNEQFF. CDR3 nucleotide sequence: TGTGCCAGCAGCGTCGGACAGGCCGCCCTCAATGAGCAGTTCTTC.

The rearrangement links TRBV4-3 to TRBJ2-1, with D uncertain. Germline V gene data show CDR1 as LGHNA and CDR2 as YSLEER. Trimming removed 0 bases at V and 8 bases at J, with 8 bases between. The CDR3 length is 13 residues. The CDR3 loop is CASSQDRLHEQFF. In DNA form, the CDR3 reads TGCGCCAGCAGCCAAGATCGTCTCCATGAGCAGTTCTTC.

The J gene is TRBJ2-5, the V gene TRBV18; no firm D call. V gave up 3 bases and J gave up 5 bases, with 7 bases separating them. This CDR3 has 12 residues. In germline, CDR1 is KGHSH, CDR2 LQKENI. The CDR3 is CASSPDLETQYF. The CDR3 DNA is TGTGCCAGCTCACCTGACCTGGAGACCCAGTACTTC.

This clone was counted only a few times. Written as DNA, the CDR3 is TGTGCCAGCAGTAGTTTTACAGACCACCCAACACCTAACTATGGCTACACCTTC. Translating gives CASSSFTDHPTPNYGYTF. The genes are TRBV27 and TRBJ1-2; no definite D call. Trimming removed 5 bases from V and 0 bases from J, with 22 bases in between. Germline assignment: CDR1 MNHEY and CDR2 SMNVEV (reference sequence). This CDR3 contains 18 residues.

The table lists this clone with a few counts. This chain joins TRBV5-4 and TRBJ2-7; maybe TRBD1 (5 bases). V dropped 0 bases and J dropped 7 bases, with 17 bases sitting between them. The CDR3 is 15 amino acids. CDR1 and CDR2 from the germline V gene are SGHNT and YYREEE (reference sequence). For the CDR3, the DNA is TGTGCCAGCAGCTTGGATGGACAAGGGGTGGGGGAGCAGTACTTC. Translating it yields CASSLDGQGVGEQYF.

A few counts support this clone. CDR3 nucleotide sequence: TGCGCCAGCAGCCAACCGACAAGGGGAGAGACCCAGTACTTC. Translating gives CASSQPTRGETQYF. The rearrangement links TRBV4-1 to TRBJ2-5; weak D call: TRBD1 (5 bases). Trimming left V 2 bases short and J 4 bases short, with 11 bases between. This CDR3 has 14 residues. CDR1 is MGHRA and CDR2 is YSYEKL in the germline V gene.

The J gene is TRBJ1-3, the V gene TRBV6-6; 9 nucleotides agree with TRBD1. The trim removed 5 bases at V and 1 base at J, leaving 3 bases unmatched. CDR3 length: 15 residues. Per the germline V gene, CDR1 is MNHNY and CDR2 is SVGAGI (reference sequence). The CDR3 bases are TGTGCCAGCAGTAAACAGGGGGCGTCTGGAAACACCATATATTTT. It translates to CASSKQGASGNTIYF.